The 20 T cell receptor beta chains below come from one sample, sequenced in a study of blood T cell repertoires in COVID-19. Clones were sequenced by immunoSEQ multiplex PCR, and TCRdb holds only the in-frame ones, with some missing. The sample shows 240,000 or so clones, roughly 76% of them seen only once. Sequencing was done on a sample of peripheral blood. These receptors were obtained from a woman aged 80 or over with COVID-19, enrolled during active disease.

This chain joins TRBV3-1 (or the pseudogene TRBV3-2) and TRBJ2-2; 12 bases align to TRBD2. V dropped 4 bases and J dropped 4; count of bases not matched to a gene: 4. The CDR3 has 16 amino acids. CDR1 is LGHDT, CDR2 YNNKEL, per germline (reference sequence). CDR3 DNA sequence: TGTGCCAGCAGCCTTCGACTAGCGGGAGTCACCGGGGAGCTGTTTTTT. Its translation: CASSLRLAGVTGELFF.

This chain uses TRBV10-2 with TRBJ2-3; 12 bases are shared with TRBD2. V lost 10 bases to trimming and J lost 4 bases; unmatched junction nucleotides: 9. CDR3 length: 15 amino acids. CDR1 WSHSY and CDR2 SAAADI come from the germline V gene. CDR3 residues: CATKRLAGDSDTQYF. CDR3 sequence (DNA): TGCGCCACCAAAAGACTAGCGGGGGACTCAGATACGCAGTATTTT.

The chain employs TRBV18 and TRBJ2-1; D is ambiguous. V lost 6 bases, J lost 6 bases, and 15 bases lay in between. This CDR3 has 14 amino acids. Germline loops: CDR1 KGHSH, CDR2 LQKENI. CDR3 nucleotides: TGTGCCAGCTCTATCACAGACGCCTCCAATGAGCAGTTCTTC. It encodes CASSITDASNEQFF.

The chain has TRBV11-2 and TRBJ1-6, with D uncertain. Germline V gene data show CDR1 as SGHAT and CDR2 as FQNNGV. Trimming pared 4 bases from V and 9 bases from J, leaving 13 bases between. The CDR3 has 14 amino acids. Here the CDR3 reads CASSSSIVSSPLHF. CDR3 in DNA: TGTGCCAGCAGCTCCTCGATTGTGAGTTCACCCCTCCACTTT.

The chain is built from TRBV11-2 and TRBJ1-5; a weak D match, TRBD1 (6 bases). The CDR3 is made up of 15 amino acids. The germline V gene encodes CDR1 SGHAT and CDR2 FQNNGV. Trimming shortened V by 4 bases and J by 2 bases, and 12 bases separated the two germline ends. CDR3 region: CASSSGRTGNQPQHF. The CDR3 coding sequence is TGTGCCAGCAGCTCGGGGCGGACAGGCAATCAGCCCCAGCATTTT. Full variable domain (outside the CDR3, taken from reference TRBV11-2 and TRBJ1-5): EAGVAQSPRYKIIEKRQSVAFWCNPISGHATLYWYQQILGQGPKLLIQFQNNGVVDDSQLPKDRFSAERLKGVDSTLKIQPAKLEDSAVYLCASSSGRTGNQPQHFGDGTRLSIL.

V is TRBV18 and J is TRBJ2-3, with D tentatively TRBD2 (5 bases). Germline V gives CDR1 KGHSH, CDR2 LQKENI. This CDR3 contains 14 residues. Trimming took 2 bases from V and 12 from J, leaving 18 bases between them. In DNA, the CDR3 is TGTGCCAGCTCACCAAGCATGTCGGGGTATCCCCAGTATTTT. It is translated as CASSPSMSGYPQYF.

V and J are TRBV6-2 or TRBV6-3 and TRBJ2-5; 9 bases match TRBD2. The junction had 3 bases not matched to a gene; V was cut back by 5 bases and J by 5 bases. The CDR3 has 13 amino acids. Per germline, CDR1 MNHEY and CDR2 SVGEGT. The CDR3 DNA sequence: TGTGCCAGCAGTCTACTAGCGGGCGAGACCCAGTACTTC. It translates to CASSLLAGETQYF.

V is TRBV19 and J is TRBJ1-5; weak D call: TRBD1 (5 bases). This CDR3 comprises 15 residues. CDR1 is LNHDA, CDR2 SQIVND, per germline (reference sequence). Trimming cost V 7 bases and J 0 bases, with 13 bases left between them. The CDR3 coding sequence is TGTGCCAGTAAAGTTAGGGGCGGTAGCAATCAGCCCCAGCATTTT. Its protein is CASKVRGGSNQPQHF.

This chain's CDR3 is CASSRDRSSGNTIYF. Written as DNA, the CDR3 is TGTGCCAGCAGTCGGGACAGGAGCTCTGGAAACACCATATATTTT. The chain is built from TRBV5-8 and TRBJ1-3; 8 bases fit TRBD1. With V trimmed by 5 bases and J by 0 bases, 4 bases remained unmatched. There are 15 residues in the CDR3. Looked up from germline, CDR1 is SGHTS and CDR2 is YDEGEE. The variable domain in full, completed from reference TRBV5-8 and TRBJ1-3, reads EAGVTQSPTHLIKTRGQQATLRCSPISGHTSVYWYQQALGLGLQFLLWYDEGEERNRGNFPPRFSGRQFPNYSSELNVNALELEDSALYLCASSRDRSSGNTIYFGEGSWLTVV.

The chain carries TRBV6-6 and TRBJ1-1; no reliable D call. The CDR3 extends over 12 amino acids. From germline, CDR1 is MNHNY and CDR2 SVGAGI (reference sequence). The V end lost 0 bases, the J end lost 8 bases, and 7 bases lay between the germline ends. Here the CDR3 DNA reads TGTGCCAGCAGTTACTCGGCCGTCGAAGCTTTCTTT. Its translation is CASSYSAVEAFF.

CDR3 sequence (DNA): TGCGCCAGCAGCTTGAGCCTAGCGGTGGCTGAGACCCAGTACTTC. This gives the protein CASSLSLAVAETQYF. V is TRBV5-1 and J is TRBJ2-5, with TRBD2 identical over 7 bases. CDR1 and CDR2 from the germline V gene are SGHRS and YFSETQ. This CDR3 comprises 15 residues. V dropped 1 base and J dropped 5; count of bases not matched to a gene: 8.

The chain employs TRBV6-2 or TRBV6-3 and TRBJ1-5; D is unclear. V lost 6 bases and J 9 bases, leaving 18 bases between the germline ends. CDR1 is MNHEY, CDR2 SVGEGT, per germline. The CDR3 runs to 14 residues. The CDR3 region has the DNA TGTGCCAGCAGCCGTGAACTCCCACGATGGCCCCAGCATTTT. Encoded protein: CASSRELPRWPQHF.

This chain links TRBV2 with TRBJ1-2; D might be TRBD1 (6 bases). V shed 6 bases and J shed 0 bases, with 14 bases lying between them. Germline CDR1 SNHLY, CDR2 FYNNEI. The CDR3 is 15 amino acids. The CDR3 DNA sequence: TGTGCCAGCAGGGTAGGACAGTTAGCTAACTATGGCTACACCTTC. Residues: CASRVGQLANYGYTF.

V is TRBV7-9 and J is TRBJ2-7, with D uncertain. The V end lost 3 bases, the J end lost 7 bases, and 7 bases lay between the germline ends. This CDR3 region has 11 residues. CDR1 and CDR2 (germline): SEHNR, FQNEAQ (reference sequence). CDR3 loop: CASSFSQEQYF. CDR3 bases: TGTGCCAGCAGCTTTTCTCAGGAGCAGTACTTC.

This clone occurred a few times. V usage is TRBV29-1 and J usage is TRBJ1-5; maybe TRBD1 (6 bases). Trimming stripped 6 bases from V and 4 bases from J, with 19 bases between. The CDR3 sequence is 15 residues long. Looked up from germline, CDR1 is SQVTM and CDR2 is ANQGSEA. The CDR3 DNA reads as TGCAGCGTCTCTACGGGCACAGGGTTGAATCAGCCCCAGCATTTT. Its protein is CSVSTGTGLNQPQHF.

This clone was found a few times. The chain couples TRBV7-8 to TRBJ2-1; tentative D call: TRBD2 (6 bases). Germline V gene data show CDR1 as SGHVS and CDR2 as FQNEAQ. The CDR3 has 14 residues. V lost 3 bases to trimming and J lost 10 bases, with 16 bases between them. Here the CDR3 reads CASSLNNVREEQFF. The DNA of the CDR3 is TGTGCCAGCAGCTTGAATAACGTACGGGAGGAGCAGTTCTTC. The entire variable domain, with the rest obtained from reference TRBV7-8 and TRBJ2-1, is as follows: GAGVSQSPRYKVAKRGQDVALRCDPISGHVSLFWYQQALGQGPEFLTYFQNEAQLDKSGLPSDRFFAERPEGSVSTLKIQRTQQEDSAVYLCASSLNNVREEQFFGPGTRLTVL.

The chain has TRBV18 and TRBJ2-7, with a weak D call TRBD1 (6 bases). The CDR3 is 14 amino acids. V was clipped by 5 bases and J by 7 bases, with 18 bases between them. CDR1 is KGHSH and CDR2 is LQKENI in the germline V gene. The chain's CDR3 is CASSRIGGVEEQYF. CDR3 in DNA: TGTGCCAGCTCAAGGATAGGGGGAGTGGAGGAGCAGTACTTC.

The chain carries TRBV27 and TRBJ2-7, with D maybe TRBD1 (5 bases). Per the germline V gene, CDR1 is MNHEY and CDR2 is SMNVEV (reference sequence). V lost 0 bases and J 6 bases, leaving 9 bases between the germline ends. The CDR3 totals 13 residues. The CDR3 DNA reads TGTGCCAGCAGTTTATCGGGAAGGGGCGAGCAGTACTTC. It yields the protein CASSLSGRGEQYF.

This chain links TRBV11-2 with TRBJ1-1; D is perhaps TRBD1 (6 bases). Germline CDR1 and CDR2: SGHAT and FQNNGV. The V gene lost 2 bases and the J gene lost 5 bases, with 15 bases spanning the gap. This CDR3 comprises 15 residues. The CDR3, as DNA: TGTGCCAGCAGCTTATACGGGGGGCTTGGGACTGAAGCTTTCTTT. Translating gives CASSLYGGLGTEAFF. The full variable domain, with the rest looked up from reference TRBV11-2 and TRBJ1-1, is EAGVAQSPRYKIIEKRQSVAFWCNPISGHATLYWYQQILGQGPKLLIQFQNNGVVDDSQLPKDRFSAERLKGVDSTLKIQPAKLEDSAVYLCASSLYGGLGTEAFFGQGTRLTVV.

The J gene is TRBJ2-5, the V gene TRBV11-3, with 14 positions matching TRBD2. The CDR3 spans 17 residues. V was pared by 5 bases and J by 0 bases, with 5 bases of the junction left unmatched. Germline V gene sequence: CDR1 SGHNT, CDR2 YENEEA. CDR3 bases: TGTGCCAGCAGCCCGGGACTAGCGGGGGAGTACCAAGAGACCCAGTACTTC. Its protein is CASSPGLAGEYQETQYF.